What follows describes a single T cell receptor beta chain. Its antigen is currently not known. It has no much larger one-base neighbor in the sample; base qualities were not kept. This sample is drawn from a study of CD8+ T cells in alopecia areata (dated by TCRdb to 2016 to 2019). Turning to the overall study: The study used high-throughput TCRbeta sequencing to examine T cell clonal expansion in alopecia areata, in both the C3H/HeJ mouse model and human patients. TCRbeta CDR3 regions were amplified by immunoSEQ multiplex PCR using 35 Vbeta forward and 13 Jbeta reverse primers. Scalp clonality was compared across normal scalp (n=4), patchy alopecia areata scalp (n=8), and alopecia totalis/universalis scalp (n=8). Scalp tissue and sorted CD4+ and CD8+ peripheral blood T cells from patchy and totalis/universalis alopecia areata patients and from healthy controls were covered by human TCRbeta sequencing. RNA came from the PAXgene miRNA kit for fixed scalp, the miRNeasy kit for PBMCs, and the RNeasy kit for mouse skin.

The library was prepared using the immunoSEQ multiplex PCR assay. To provide template for TCR sequencing, every sample had RNA extracted and reverse transcribed into cDNA. First-strand cDNA was synthesized using SuperScript III with a 2:1 mix of oligo-dT and random hexamers. A synthetic immune receptor repertoire was used to assess amplification bias, and residual bias was removed computationally. As for the authors' bioinformatics: Raw reads were preprocessed for error removal, and CDR3 was defined according to IMGT conventions as running from the conserved cysteine to phenylalanine. Clonality was computed by normalizing Shannon entropy by log2 of the number of productive unique TCRs and subtracting the result from 1. Whether scalp clones were CD4 or CD8 was inferred by matching scalp TCRbeta sequences against CD4 and CD8 repertoires sorted from blood. TCRdb limited this immuneACCESS table to in-frame rearrangements with V and J called. A share of clones is missing; checked studies link under half to unresolved V genes, and the rest is unexplained. That table furnishes V, J and clone size, whereas the DNA furnished D and trimming. This sample lists about 110,000 clones; over 55% were detected once. Roughly a quarter of the sample is held by the ten biggest clonotypes.

Here is what the overall study found, with its caveats: Shared TCR sequences between patients were less evident than in mice, which may be partly attributable to HLA diversity in the patient population. Unlike mouse skin, which is dominated by gammadelta T cells, normal human skin has resident alphabeta T cells that are also sequenced, and this complicates analysis of the scalp TCR repertoire. Compared with normal scalp, lesional scalp, particularly in alopecia totalis/universalis, had higher clonality and more expanded CD8+ clones, which suggests antigenic drive.

Sequences PRHDT (CDR1) and FYEKMQ (CDR2) are obtained from the germline V gene (reference sequence). The CDR3 goes from the cysteine to the phenylalanine over 18 residues. The read is trimmed to its CDR3 DNA, 54 bases read in frame from base 1. The germline V end is reduced by 4 bases and the J end by 2 bases; junction bases left unmatched: 13. Peripheral blood and lesional scalp punch biopsies were obtained from patients with alopecia areata. After PBMCs were isolated by density centrifugation and stained for CD3, CD4 and CD8, a FACSAria was used to sort CD4+ and CD8+ T cells. Alopecia areata patients who were not treated were recruited through a multicenter biomarker study. In roughly five patients from the biomarker study, the blood CD8+ T cells went through an additional sort into NKG2D-low and NKG2D-high fractions.

This sequence was found in a human donor with alopecia areata. The rearrangement joined TRBV13 to TRBJ1-3, with 8 bases matching TRBD1. Specimen: NKG2D-low CD8+ T cells sorted from blood. The cell subset or site label of this sample denotes: sorted CD8+ NKG2D-low blood T cells. The nucleotides read TGTGCCAGCAGCTCAAGCGACAGGGACAGGTATACTGGAAACACCATATATTTT. The resulting protein is CASSSSDRDRYTGNTIYF.